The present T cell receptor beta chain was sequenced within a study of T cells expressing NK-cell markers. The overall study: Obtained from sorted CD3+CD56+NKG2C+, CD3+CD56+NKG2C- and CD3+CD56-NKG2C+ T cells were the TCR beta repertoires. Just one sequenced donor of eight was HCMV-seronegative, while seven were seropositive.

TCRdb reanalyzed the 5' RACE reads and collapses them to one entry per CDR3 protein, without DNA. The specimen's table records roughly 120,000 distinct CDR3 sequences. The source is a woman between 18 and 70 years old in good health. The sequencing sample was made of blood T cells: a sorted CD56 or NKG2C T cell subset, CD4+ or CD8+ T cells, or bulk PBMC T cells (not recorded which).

The CDR3 spells CATSDGGGSNQPQHF. V is TRBV24-1 and J is TRBJ1-5; absent DNA, TCRdb's TRBD1 call cannot be checked. Germline V gene lookup returns CDR1 KGHDR and CDR2 SFDVKD. This CDR3 contains 15 residues.